Sequencing of this T cell receptor beta chain was carried out in a study of glioma-infiltrating T cells. Amplification of TCR alpha and beta CDR3 regions from RNA used iRepertoire nested multiplex PCR. Each CDR3 protein gets one entry after TCRdb re-called the multiplex PCR reads with MiXCR. The profile shows 100,000 to 150,000 distinct CDR3 sequences, roughly 23% of them singletons. The CDR3 runs to 13 residues. In germline, CDR1 is SQVTM, CDR2 ANQGSEA. Trimming left V 4 bases short and J 5 bases short, with 15 bases between. V gene TRBV29-1 combines with J gene TRBJ2-7, with D possibly being TRBD2 (6 bases). The clonotype originates from a human donor with low-grade glioma or glioblastoma, undergoing nonglioma brain surgery, or in good health (not recorded which). Sequencing used glioma tissue, nonneoplastic brain tissue, or PBMCs (not recorded which). In DNA, the CDR3 is TGCAGCGTTGTGTTGGAGGGATATCACGAGCAGTACTTC. This codes for CSVVLEGYHEQYF.